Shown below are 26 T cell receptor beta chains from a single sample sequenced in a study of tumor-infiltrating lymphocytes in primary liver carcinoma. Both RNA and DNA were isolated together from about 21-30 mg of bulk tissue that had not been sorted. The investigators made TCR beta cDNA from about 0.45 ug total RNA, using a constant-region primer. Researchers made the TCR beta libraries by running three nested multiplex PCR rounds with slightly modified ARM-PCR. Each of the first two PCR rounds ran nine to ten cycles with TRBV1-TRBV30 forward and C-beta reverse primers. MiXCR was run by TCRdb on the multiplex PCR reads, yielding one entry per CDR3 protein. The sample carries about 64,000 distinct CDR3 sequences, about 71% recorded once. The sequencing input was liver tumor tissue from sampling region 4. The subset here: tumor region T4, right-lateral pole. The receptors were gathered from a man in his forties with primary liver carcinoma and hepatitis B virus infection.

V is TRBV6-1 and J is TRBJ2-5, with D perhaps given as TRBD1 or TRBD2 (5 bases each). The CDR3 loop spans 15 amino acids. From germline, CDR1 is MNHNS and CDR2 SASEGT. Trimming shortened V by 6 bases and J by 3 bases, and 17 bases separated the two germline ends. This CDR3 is CASRVLGPGKETQYF. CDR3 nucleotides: TGTGCCAGCAGAGTCCTGGGACCAGGCAAAGAGACCCAGTACTTC.

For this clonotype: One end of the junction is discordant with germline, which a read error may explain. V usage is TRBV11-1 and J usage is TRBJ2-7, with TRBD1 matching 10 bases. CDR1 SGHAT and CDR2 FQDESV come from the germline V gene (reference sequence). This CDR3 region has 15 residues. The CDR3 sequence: CASSYGQGEDYERYF. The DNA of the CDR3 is TGTGCCAGCAGCTACGGACAGGGGGAGGACTATGAGCGGTACTTT.

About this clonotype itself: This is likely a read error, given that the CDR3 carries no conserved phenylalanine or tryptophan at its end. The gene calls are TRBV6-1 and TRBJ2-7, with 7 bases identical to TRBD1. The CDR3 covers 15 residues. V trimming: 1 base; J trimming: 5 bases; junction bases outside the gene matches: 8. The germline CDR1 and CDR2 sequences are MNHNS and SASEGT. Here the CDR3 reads CASSEGEGAFNEQYY. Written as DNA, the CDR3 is TGTGCCAGCAGTGAAGGAGAGGGGGCTTTCAACGAGCAGTACTAC.

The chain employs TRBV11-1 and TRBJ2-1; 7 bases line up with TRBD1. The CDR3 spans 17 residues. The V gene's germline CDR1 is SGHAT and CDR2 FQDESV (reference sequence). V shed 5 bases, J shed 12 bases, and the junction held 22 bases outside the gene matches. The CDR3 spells CASSLTSPGQCNDGQFF. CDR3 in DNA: TGTGCCAGCAGCCTAACCTCCCCGGGACAGTGTAACGATGGGCAGTTCTTC.

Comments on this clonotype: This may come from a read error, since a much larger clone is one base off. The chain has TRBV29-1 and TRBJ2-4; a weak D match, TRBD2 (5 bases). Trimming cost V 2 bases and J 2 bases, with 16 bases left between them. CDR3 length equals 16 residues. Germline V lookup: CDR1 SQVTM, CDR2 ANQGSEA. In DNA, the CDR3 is TGCAGCGTTGAAACGAGCGGTGAAGGAACCAAAAACATTCAGTACTTC. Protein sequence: CSVETSGEGTKNIQYF.

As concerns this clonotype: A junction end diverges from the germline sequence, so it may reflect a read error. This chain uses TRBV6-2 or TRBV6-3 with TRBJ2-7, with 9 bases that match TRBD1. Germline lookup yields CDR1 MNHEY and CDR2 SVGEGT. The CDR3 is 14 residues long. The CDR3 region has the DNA TGTGTCAGCAGCATCCGGGACAGGGCCCACGAGCAGTACTTC. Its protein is CVSSIRDRAHEQYF.

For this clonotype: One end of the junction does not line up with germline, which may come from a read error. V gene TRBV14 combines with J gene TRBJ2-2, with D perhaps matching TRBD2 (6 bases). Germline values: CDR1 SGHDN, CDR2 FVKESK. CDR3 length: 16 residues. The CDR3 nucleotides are TGTGCCAGCAGCCACAGAATGACGGGACTTACCGGGGACCTGTTTTTT. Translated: CASSHRMTGLTGDLFF.

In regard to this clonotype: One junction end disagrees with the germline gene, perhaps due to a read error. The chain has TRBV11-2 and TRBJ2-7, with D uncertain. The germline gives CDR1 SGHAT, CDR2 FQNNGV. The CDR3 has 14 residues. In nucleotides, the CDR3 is TGTGCCAGCAGCTTAGATCAACAAGCCTACGACCAGTACTTC. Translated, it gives CASSLDQQAYDQYF. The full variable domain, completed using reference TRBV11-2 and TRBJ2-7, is EAGVAQSPRYKIIEKRQSVAFWCNPISGHATLYWYQQILGQGPKLLIQFQNNGVVDDSQLPKDRFSAERLKGVDSTLKIQPAKLEDSAVYLCASSLDQQAYDQYFGPGTRLTVT.

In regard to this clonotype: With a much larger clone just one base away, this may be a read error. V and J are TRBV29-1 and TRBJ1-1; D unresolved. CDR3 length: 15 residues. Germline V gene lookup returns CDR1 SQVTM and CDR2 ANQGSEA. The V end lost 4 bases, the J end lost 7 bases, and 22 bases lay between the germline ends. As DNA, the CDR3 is TGCAGCGTTGGTGGAGGATGGGGTATGAGCAGTGAAGCTTTCTTT. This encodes CSVGGGWGMSSEAFF.

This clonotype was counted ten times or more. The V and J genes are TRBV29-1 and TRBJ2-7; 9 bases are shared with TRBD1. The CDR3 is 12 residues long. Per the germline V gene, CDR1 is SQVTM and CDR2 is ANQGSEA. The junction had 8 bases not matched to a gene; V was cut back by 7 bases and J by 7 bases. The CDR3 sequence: CSGGQGVGEQYF. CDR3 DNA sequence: TGCAGCGGGGGACAGGGAGTAGGGGAGCAGTACTTC.

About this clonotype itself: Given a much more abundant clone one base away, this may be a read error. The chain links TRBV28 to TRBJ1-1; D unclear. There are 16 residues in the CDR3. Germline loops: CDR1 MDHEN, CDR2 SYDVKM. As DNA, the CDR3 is TGTGCCAACAGTTTACCCCCGGCGGCCATGAACACTGAAGCTTTCTTT. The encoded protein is CANSLPPAAMNTEAFF. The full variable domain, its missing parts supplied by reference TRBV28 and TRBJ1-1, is DVKVTQSSRYLVKRTGEKVFLECVQDMDHENMFWYRQDPGLGLRLIYFSYDVKMKEKGDIPEGYSVSREKKERFSLILESASTNQTSMYLCANSLPPAAMNTEAFFGQGTRLTVV.

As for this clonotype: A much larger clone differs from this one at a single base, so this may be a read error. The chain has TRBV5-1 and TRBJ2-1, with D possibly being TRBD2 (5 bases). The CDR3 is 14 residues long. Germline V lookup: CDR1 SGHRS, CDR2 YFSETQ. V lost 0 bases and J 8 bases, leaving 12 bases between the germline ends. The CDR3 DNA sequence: TGCGCCAGCAGCTTGGAGGTGGGGAGAGATGAGCAGTTCTTC. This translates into CASSLEVGRDEQFF.

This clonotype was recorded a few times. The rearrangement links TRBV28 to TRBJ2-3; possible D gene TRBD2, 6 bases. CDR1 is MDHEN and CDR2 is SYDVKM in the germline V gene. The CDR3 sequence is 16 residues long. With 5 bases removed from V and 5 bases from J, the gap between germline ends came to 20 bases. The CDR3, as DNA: TGTGCCAGCAGTCCAGCTCTTGGGACTGGCATAGATACGCAGTATTTT. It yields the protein CASSPALGTGIDTQYF.

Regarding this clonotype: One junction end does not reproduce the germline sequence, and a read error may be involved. CDR3 sequence (DNA): TGCGCCAGCGGCCAAGATACGGGGACAGCAGACTCGGAGTACTTC. As protein: CASGQDTGTADSEYF. The chain uses TRBV4-3 and TRBJ2-7, with TRBD1 matching 7 bases. The CDR3 length is 15 residues. Germline lookup yields CDR1 LGHNA and CDR2 YSLEER.

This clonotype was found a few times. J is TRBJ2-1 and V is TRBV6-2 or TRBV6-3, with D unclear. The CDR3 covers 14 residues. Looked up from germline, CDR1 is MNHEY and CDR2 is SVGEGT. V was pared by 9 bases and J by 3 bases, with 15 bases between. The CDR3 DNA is TGTGCCAGTACCTTGCAAGGGTTCTACAATGAGCAGTTCTTC. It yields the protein CASTLQGFYNEQFF.

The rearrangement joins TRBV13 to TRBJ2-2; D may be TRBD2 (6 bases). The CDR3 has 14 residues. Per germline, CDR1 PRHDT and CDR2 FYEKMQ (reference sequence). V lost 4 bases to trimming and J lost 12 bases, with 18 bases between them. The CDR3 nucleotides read TGTGCCAGCAGCTCCCAGGGACTGCTGCGAAAGCTGTTTTTT. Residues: CASSSQGLLRKLFF.

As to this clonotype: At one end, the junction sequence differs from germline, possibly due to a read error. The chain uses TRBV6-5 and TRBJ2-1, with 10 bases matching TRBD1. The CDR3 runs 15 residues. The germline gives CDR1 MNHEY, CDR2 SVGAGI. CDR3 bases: TGCGCCAGCAGTTACCGTCCCGGGACAGGGGTGGAGCAGTTCTTC. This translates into CASSYRPGTGVEQFF.

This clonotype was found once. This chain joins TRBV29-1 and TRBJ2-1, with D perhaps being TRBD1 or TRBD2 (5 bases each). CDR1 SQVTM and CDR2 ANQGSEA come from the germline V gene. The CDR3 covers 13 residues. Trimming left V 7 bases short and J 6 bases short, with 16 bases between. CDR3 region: CSGGNSGFNEQFF. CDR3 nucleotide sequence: TGCAGCGGGGGGAATAGTGGGTTCAATGAGCAGTTCTTC.

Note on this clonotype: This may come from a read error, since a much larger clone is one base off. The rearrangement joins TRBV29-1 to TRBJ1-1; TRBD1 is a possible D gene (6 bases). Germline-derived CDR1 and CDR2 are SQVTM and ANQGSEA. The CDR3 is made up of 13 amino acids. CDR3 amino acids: CSVEGQGNTEASF. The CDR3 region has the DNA TGCAGCGTTGAAGGGCAGGGGAACACTGAAGCTTCCTTT. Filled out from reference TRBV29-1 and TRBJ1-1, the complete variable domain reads SAVISQKPSRDICQRGTSLTIQCQVDSQVTMMFWYRQQPGQSLTLIATANQGSEATYESGFVIDKFPISRPNLTFSTLTVSNMSPEDSSIYLCSVEGQGNTEASFGQGTRLTVV.

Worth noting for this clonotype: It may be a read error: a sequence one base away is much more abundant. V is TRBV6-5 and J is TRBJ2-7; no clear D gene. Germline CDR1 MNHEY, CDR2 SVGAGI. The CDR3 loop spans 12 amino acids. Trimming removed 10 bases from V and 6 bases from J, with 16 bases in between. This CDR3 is CAIQDGRSEQYF. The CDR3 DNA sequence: TGTGCCATCCAGGACGGACGGAGCGAGCAGTACTTC.

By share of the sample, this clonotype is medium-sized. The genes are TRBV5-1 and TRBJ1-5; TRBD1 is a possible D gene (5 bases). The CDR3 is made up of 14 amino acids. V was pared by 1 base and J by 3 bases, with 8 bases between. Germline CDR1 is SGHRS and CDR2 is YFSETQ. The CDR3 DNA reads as TGCGCCAGCAGCTTGTCAGGGAACAATCAGCCCCAGCATTTT. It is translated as CASSLSGNNQPQHF.

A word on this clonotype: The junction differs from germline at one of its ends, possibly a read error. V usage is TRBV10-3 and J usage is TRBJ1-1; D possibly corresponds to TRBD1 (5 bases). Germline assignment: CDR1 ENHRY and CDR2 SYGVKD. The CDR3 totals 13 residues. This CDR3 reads CAIRGTVDTEAFF. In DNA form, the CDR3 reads TGTGCCATTAGAGGCACAGTGGACACTGAAGCTTTCTTC.

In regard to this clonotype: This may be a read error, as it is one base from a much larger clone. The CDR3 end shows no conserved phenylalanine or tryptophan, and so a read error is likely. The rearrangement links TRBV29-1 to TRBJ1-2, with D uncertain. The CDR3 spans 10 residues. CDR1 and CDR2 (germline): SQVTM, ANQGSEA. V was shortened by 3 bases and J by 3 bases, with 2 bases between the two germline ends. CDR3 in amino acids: CSVDHYGYTL. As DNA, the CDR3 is TGCAGCGTTGACCACTATGGCTACACCTTA.

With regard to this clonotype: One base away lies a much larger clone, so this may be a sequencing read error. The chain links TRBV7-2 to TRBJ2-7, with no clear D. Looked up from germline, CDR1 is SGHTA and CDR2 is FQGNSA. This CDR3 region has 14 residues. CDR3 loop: CANSLGRLNYEQYF. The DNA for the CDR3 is TGTGCCAACAGCTTAGGCAGACTGAACTACGAGCAGTACTTC.

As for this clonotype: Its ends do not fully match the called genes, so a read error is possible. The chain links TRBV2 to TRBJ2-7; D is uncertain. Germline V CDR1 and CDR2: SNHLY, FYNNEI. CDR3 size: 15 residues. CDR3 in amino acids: CASSEKMAVSYEQYF. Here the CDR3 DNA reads TGCGCCAGCAGTGAGAAGATGGCGGTCTCCTACGAGCAGTACTTC.

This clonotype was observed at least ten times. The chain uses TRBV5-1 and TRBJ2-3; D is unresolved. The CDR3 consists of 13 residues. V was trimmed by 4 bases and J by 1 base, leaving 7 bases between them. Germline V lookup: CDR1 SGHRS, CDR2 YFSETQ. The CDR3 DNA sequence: TGCGCCAGCAGCCTCGTTGGCACAGATACGCAGTATTTT. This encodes CASSLVGTDTQYF.